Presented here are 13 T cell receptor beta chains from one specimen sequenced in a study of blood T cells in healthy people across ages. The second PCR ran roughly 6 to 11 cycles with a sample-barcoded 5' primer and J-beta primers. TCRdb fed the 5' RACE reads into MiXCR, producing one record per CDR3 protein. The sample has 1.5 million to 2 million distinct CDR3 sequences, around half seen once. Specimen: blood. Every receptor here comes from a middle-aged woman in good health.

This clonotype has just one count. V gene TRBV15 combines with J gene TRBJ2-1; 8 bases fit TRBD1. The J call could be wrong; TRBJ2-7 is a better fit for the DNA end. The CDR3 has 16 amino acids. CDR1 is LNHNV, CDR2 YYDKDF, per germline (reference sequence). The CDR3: CATSREGTGTYNEQYF. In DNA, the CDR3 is TGTGCCACCAGCAGAGAAGGGACAGGCACCTACAATGAGCAGTACTTC.

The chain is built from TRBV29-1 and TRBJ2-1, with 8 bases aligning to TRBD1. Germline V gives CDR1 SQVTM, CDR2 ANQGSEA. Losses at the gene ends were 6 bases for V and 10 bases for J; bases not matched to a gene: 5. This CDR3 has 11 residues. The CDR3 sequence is CSVTGGNEQFF. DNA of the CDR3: TGCAGCGTAACAGGGGGGAACGAGCAGTTCTTC.

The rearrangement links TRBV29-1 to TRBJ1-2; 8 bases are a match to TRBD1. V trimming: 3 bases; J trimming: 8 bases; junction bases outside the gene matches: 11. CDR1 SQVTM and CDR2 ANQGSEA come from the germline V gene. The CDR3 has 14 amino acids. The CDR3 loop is CSVEFQGAREGYTF. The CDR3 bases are TGCAGCGTTGAGTTCCAGGGGGCGCGTGAGGGCTACACCTTC.

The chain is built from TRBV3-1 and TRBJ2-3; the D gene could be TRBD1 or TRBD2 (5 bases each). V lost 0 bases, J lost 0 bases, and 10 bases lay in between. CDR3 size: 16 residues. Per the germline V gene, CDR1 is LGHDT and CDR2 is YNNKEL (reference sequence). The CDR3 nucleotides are TGTGCCAGCAGCCAAGATTGGGGGTTTAGCACAGATACGCAGTATTTT. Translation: CASSQDWGFSTDTQYF.

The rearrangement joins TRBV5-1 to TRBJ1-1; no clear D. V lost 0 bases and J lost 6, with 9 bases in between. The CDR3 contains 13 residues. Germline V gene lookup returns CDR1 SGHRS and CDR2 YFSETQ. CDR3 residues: CASSLEVPAEAFF. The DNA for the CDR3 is TGCGCCAGCAGCTTGGAGGTTCCCGCTGAAGCTTTCTTT.

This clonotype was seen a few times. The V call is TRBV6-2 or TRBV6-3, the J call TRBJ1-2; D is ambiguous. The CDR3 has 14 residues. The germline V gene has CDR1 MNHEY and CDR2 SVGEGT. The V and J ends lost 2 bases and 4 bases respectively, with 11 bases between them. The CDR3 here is CASSYDGHIYGYTF. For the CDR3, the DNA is TGTGCCAGCAGTTACGACGGCCATATCTATGGCTACACCTTC.

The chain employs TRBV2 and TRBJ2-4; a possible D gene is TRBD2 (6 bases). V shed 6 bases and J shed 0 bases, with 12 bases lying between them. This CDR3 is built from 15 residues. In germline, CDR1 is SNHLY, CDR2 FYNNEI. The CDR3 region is CASRGGGVAKNIQYF. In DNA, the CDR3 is TGTGCCAGCAGGGGGGGTGGGGTAGCCAAAAACATTCAGTACTTC.

In DNA, the CDR3 is TGCGCCAGCAGCCCTGGAGGAGGGGGGCCCACAGATACGCAGTATTTT. It specifies CASSPGGGGPTDTQYF. The genes are TRBV4-3 and TRBJ2-3; D may be TRBD1 or TRBD2 (6 bases each). Germline CDR1 and CDR2: LGHNA and YSLEER. Between the trimmed V and J ends, which lost 4 bases and 2 bases, there was a span of 16 bases. The CDR3 contains 16 residues.

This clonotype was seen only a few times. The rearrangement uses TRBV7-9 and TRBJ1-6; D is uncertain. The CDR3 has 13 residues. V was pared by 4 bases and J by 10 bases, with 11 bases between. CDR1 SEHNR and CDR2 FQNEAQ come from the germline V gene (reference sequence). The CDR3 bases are TGTGCCAGCAGCTCCGTAATCGGGTCACCCCTCCACTTT. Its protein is CASSSVIGSPLHF.

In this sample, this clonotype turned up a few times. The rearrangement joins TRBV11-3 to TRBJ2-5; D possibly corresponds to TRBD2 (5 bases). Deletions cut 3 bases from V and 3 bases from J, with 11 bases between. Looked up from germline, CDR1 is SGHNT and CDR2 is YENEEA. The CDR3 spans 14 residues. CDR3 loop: CASSLDWREETQYF. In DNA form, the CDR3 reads TGTGCCAGCAGCTTGGATTGGCGGGAAGAGACCCAGTACTTC.

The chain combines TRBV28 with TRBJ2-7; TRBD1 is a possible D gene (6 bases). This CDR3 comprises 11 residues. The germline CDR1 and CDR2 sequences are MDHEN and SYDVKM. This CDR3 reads CAIGQIYEQYF. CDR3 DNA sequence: TGTGCTATCGGACAGATCTACGAGCAGTACTTC.

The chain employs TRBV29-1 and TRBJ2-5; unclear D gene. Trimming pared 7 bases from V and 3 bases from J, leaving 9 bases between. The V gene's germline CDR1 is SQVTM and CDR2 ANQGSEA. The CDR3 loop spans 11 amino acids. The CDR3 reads CSGIKEETQYF. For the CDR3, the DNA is TGCAGCGGGATCAAAGAAGAGACCCAGTACTTC.

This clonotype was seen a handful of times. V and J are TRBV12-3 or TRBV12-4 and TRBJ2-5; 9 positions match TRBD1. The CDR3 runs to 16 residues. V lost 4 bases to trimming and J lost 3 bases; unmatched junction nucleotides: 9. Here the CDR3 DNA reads TGTGCCAGCAGTTCCGGGACAGGGCTGAGGAAAGAGACCCAGTACTTC. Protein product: CASSSGTGLRKETQYF.